A selection of T cell receptor beta chains follows, all from one sample in a study of blood T cell repertoires in COVID-19. Here immunoSEQ multiplex PCR was the method, and the copy in TCRdb shows in-frame clones only, minus some. The data contain approximately 300,000 clones, around 86% of them seen just once; the ten biggest clones take up 4% to 6%. The source material was PBMCs or T cells enriched from blood (not recorded which). The receptors stem from a man aged 60-69 years who had recovered from COVID-19. CDR3s include the opening cysteine and the closing phenylalanine or tryptophan. The D gene is left open where the match is weak. Clone size is stated in some rows and not others, as once, few, many or a class when expanded.

V gene	clone size	J gene	D gene	CDR3 DNA	CDR3 protein
TRBV7-6	.	TRBJ2-7	TRBD2	TGTGCCAGCAGCTCCACCGGACTAGCGGGAACCTCCTCCTACGAGCAGTACTTC	CASSSTGLAGTSSYEQYF
TRBV5-1	.	TRBJ2-7	.	TGCGCCAGCAGCTTGACCCCAGGGGTCTACGAGCAGTACTTC	CASSLTPGVYEQYF
TRBV25-1	once	TRBJ1-1	.	TGTGCCAGCAGGGGCACGGCCGTTGAAGCTTTCTTT	CASRGTAVEAFF
TRBV11-2	.	TRBJ2-7	TRBD1	TGTGCCAGCAGCTTAGGGGCAGGGGGCGGCTCCTACGAGCAGTACTTC	CASSLGAGGGSYEQYF
TRBV28	.	TRBJ1-3	.	TGTGCCAGCAGTTTTGACAAAGGAAACACCATATATTTT	CASSFDKGNTIYF
TRBV18	.	TRBJ2-2	.	TGTGCCAGCTCACCAATAGGACTAAGTCCCGGGGAGCTGTTTTTT	CASSPIGLSPGELFF
TRBV7-7	.	TRBJ1-1	.	TGTGCTAGCAGCCCCGTAGGGGGGGTTTTAAACACTGAAGCTTTCTTT	CASSPVGGVLNTEAFF
TRBV6-4	.	TRBJ2-6	TRBD1	TGTGCCAGCAGTGCCGACAGGGTCGGGGCCAACGTCCTGACTTTC	CASSADRVGANVLTF
TRBV28	.	TRBJ1-5	.	TGTGCCAGCAGCCCTAGGACTCAGGGGAGCAATCAGCCCCAGCATTTT	CASSPRTQGSNQPQHF
TRBV21-1	once	TRBJ2-5	.	TGTGCCAGCAGCAGGGGGACTAGCGGAGTACAAGAGACCCAGTACTTC	CASSRGTSGVQETQYF
TRBV3-1/TRBV3-2	.	TRBJ2-1	TRBD2	TGTGCCAGCAGCCAAGATGTACCAGCGGGGTACAATGAGCAGTTCTTC	CASSQDVPAGYNEQFF
TRBV4-1	once	TRBJ2-5	TRBD1	TGCGCCAGCAGCCTAAGACAGGGGGCCATGGAGACCCAGTACTTC	CASSLRQGAMETQYF
TRBV27	.	TRBJ2-5	TRBD1	TGTGCCAGCAGTTTAGGGACAGGGATACAAGAGACCCAGTACTTC	CASSLGTGIQETQYF
TRBV6-5	.	TRBJ1-4	TRBD1	TGTGCCAGCCGACAGGGATCGGCTAATGAAAAACTGTTTTTT	CASRQGSANEKLFF
TRBV5-1	.	TRBJ1-2	TRBD1	TGCGCCAGCAGCTTAGGGACAGGGGCTTCCCGTGGCTACACCTTC	CASSLGTGASRGYTF
TRBV9	.	TRBJ2-1	.	TGTGCCAGCAGCGTAGACTCGGGCAATGAGCAGTTCTTC	CASSVDSGNEQFF
TRBV9	.	TRBJ2-1	TRBD2	TGTGCCAGCAAGCCATTGACTAGCGGATACAATGAGCAGTTCTTC	CASKPLTSGYNEQFF
TRBV24-1	.	TRBJ2-5	TRBD2	TGTGCCACCAGTGATCCCCTCGAGGCTAGCGGGAGAGAGACCCAGTACTTC	CATSDPLEASGRETQYF
TRBV6-1	.	TRBJ2-7	TRBD2	TGTGCCAGCAGTGAGGCAGGGACTAGCGGGAGGTACGAGCAGTACTTC	CASSEAGTSGRYEQYF
TRBV4-2	.	TRBJ2-1	TRBD2	TGTGCCAGCAGCCAAGATATCACTAGCGGACTCAATGAGCAGTTCTTC	CASSQDITSGLNEQFF
TRBV5-4	.	TRBJ1-2	.	TGTGCCAGCAGCTTTGGGGCGCCTAGAAACTATGGCTACACCTTC	CASSFGAPRNYGYTF
TRBV28	.	TRBJ2-4	TRBD1	TGTGCCAGCAGCTCTCCGGGACAGAGAGCCAAAAACATTCAGTACTTC	CASSSPGQRAKNIQYF
TRBV20-1	.	TRBJ2-7	TRBD2	TGCAGTGCTAGTAAACTAGCGGCTAACGAGCAGTACTTC	CSASKLAANEQYF
TRBV11-2	.	TRBJ2-7	.	TGTGCCAGCAGCCAAGAACCAGGATACGAGCAGTACTTC	CASSQEPGYEQYF
TRBV11-2	.	TRBJ2-5	TRBD2	TGTGCCAGCAGCTCCTGGACTAGCGGGGGCCAAGAGACCCAGTACTTC	CASSSWTSGGQETQYF
TRBV28	.	TRBJ1-2	.	TGTGCCAGCAGTTTCGGGGGGCTTTATGGCTACACCTTC	CASSFGGLYGYTF
TRBV2	.	TRBJ1-1	.	TGTGCCACCCACCCCTGGGGCGTGAACACTGAAGCTTTCTTT	CATHPWGVNTEAFF
TRBV7-2	.	TRBJ2-1	TRBD2	TGTGCCAGCAGCAATCCATCGGGACTAGCGGGAGCAAATGAGCAGTTCTTC	CASSNPSGLAGANEQFF
TRBV7-9	once	TRBJ1-3	.	TGTGCCAGCAGCTCCGTCCTATTCGAAGGAAACACCATATATTTT	CASSSVLFEGNTIYF
TRBV7-2	.	TRBJ2-3	.	TGTGCCAGCAGCTTGAACCCAGGATCAGATACGCAGTATTTT	CASSLNPGSDTQYF
TRBV28	.	TRBJ1-5	.	TGTGCCAGCAGTTTCAGGGTAGAGCCCCAGCATTTT	CASSFRVEPQHF
TRBV3-1/TRBV3-2	.	TRBJ2-7	.	TGTGCCAGCAGCCATACTACCTACGAGCAGTACTTC	CASSHTTYEQYF